A single sample gave rise to the 18 T cell receptor beta chains below, sequenced in a study of T cell responses to AZD1222 COVID-19 vaccine. The table came from immunoSEQ multiplex PCR; TCRdb's copy has only in-frame clones and leaves some out. The top ten clones hold about 1.5% of a sample with 110,000 to 150,000 clones, over 75% of them seen once. The specimen comprised peripheral blood, sampled on day 0 of AZD1222 vaccination. The source of these receptors is an adult in good health.

This clone has more than one count but fewer than ten. This chain uses TRBV6-5 with TRBJ1-5, with D uncertain. Trimming removed 5 bases from V and 6 bases from J, with 5 bases in between. The CDR3 has 11 amino acids. Germline CDR1 is MNHEY and CDR2 is SVGAGI. The CDR3, as DNA: TGTGCCAGCAGTCAAAGTCAGCCCCAGCATTTT. Translated, it gives CASSQSQPQHF.

The rearrangement uses TRBV6-5 and TRBJ1-6; 9 bases line up with TRBD1. Trimming removed 5 bases from V and 7 bases from J; junction bases left unmatched: 6. Germline CDR1 is MNHEY and CDR2 is SVGAGI. There are 15 residues in the CDR3. Here the CDR3 DNA reads TGTGCCAGCAGTCAGTCCGGGACAGGGAATTCACCCCTCCACTTT. Protein: CASSQSGTGNSPLHF.

This chain joins TRBV13 and TRBJ2-7, with 10 positions matching TRBD2. Germline-derived CDR1 and CDR2 are PRHDT and FYEKMQ (reference sequence). This CDR3 comprises 16 residues. V was pared by 5 bases and J by 1 base, with 8 bases of the junction left unmatched. For the CDR3, the DNA is TGTGCCAGCAGCCCATCCACTAGCGGGGAGTCCTACGAGCAGTACTTC. Its protein product is CASSPSTSGESYEQYF.

The chain recombines TRBV6-5 with TRBJ1-6; 8 nucleotides align to TRBD1. The J segment lost 9 bases and the V segment lost 0 bases, leaving 4 bases of the junction unmatched. The CDR3 length is 15 residues. Germline V gene lookup returns CDR1 MNHEY and CDR2 SVGAGI. This chain's CDR3 is CASSYSDRGTSPLHF. As DNA, the CDR3 is TGTGCCAGCAGTTACTCTGACAGGGGAACTTCACCCCTCCACTTT.

The J gene is TRBJ1-5, the V gene TRBV6-6; D uncertain. CDR1 is MNHNY, CDR2 SVGAGI, per germline (reference sequence). Trimming took off 6 bases at V and 11 bases at J, with 14 bases between the two ends. The CDR3 consists of 12 residues. The CDR3 DNA is TGTGCCAGCAGCCCCCCGGGTCTGTCCCAGCATTTT. Its translation: CASSPPGLSQHF.

V usage is TRBV25-1 and J usage is TRBJ2-3; tentative D call: TRBD1 (6 bases). Germline CDR1 is MGHDK and CDR2 is SYGVNS. V lost 1 base and J lost 3, with 8 bases in between. This CDR3 contains 14 residues. The CDR3 protein is CASSELDRTDTQYF. The DNA of the CDR3 is TGTGCCAGCAGTGAATTGGACAGAACAGATACGCAGTATTTT.

This clone was detected only once. This rearrangement joins TRBV7-9 to TRBJ1-3, with no clear D. CDR1 is SEHNR, CDR2 FQNEAQ, per germline (reference sequence). The CDR3 length is 16 residues. The V and J ends lost 1 base and 2 bases respectively, with 12 bases between them. CDR3 DNA: TGTGCCAGCAGCTTAGGCGACCCGGCCACTGGAAACACCATATATTTT. Translating gives CASSLGDPATGNTIYF.

This clone was recorded at least ten times. The gene calls are TRBV5-1 and TRBJ1-2; maybe TRBD1 (5 bases). There are 14 residues in the CDR3. Germline lookup yields CDR1 SGHRS and CDR2 YFSETQ. V lost 2 bases, J lost 2 bases, and 10 bases lay in between. CDR3 sequence (DNA): TGCGCCAGCAGCTTCGGGGCCTACAACTATGGCTACACCTTC. Protein: CASSFGAYNYGYTF.

The V and J genes are TRBV5-4 and TRBJ1-4; D is perhaps TRBD1 (5 bases). V dropped 2 bases and J dropped 8 bases, with 10 bases sitting between them. Germline CDR1 and CDR2: SGHNT and YYREEE (reference sequence). This CDR3 has 13 amino acids. The chain's CDR3 is CASSFRDREKLFF. DNA of the CDR3: TGTGCCAGCAGCTTCAGGGATCGGGAAAAACTGTTTTTT.

The CDR3 coding sequence is TGTGCCAGCAGCCCGTGGACAGCAAAATTCTCCTACAATGAGCAGTTCTTC. Its translation: CASSPWTAKFSYNEQFF. The chain uses TRBV3-1 (or the pseudogene TRBV3-2) and TRBJ2-1; D perhaps matches TRBD1 (6 bases). Trimming removed 4 bases from V and 0 bases from J, with 16 bases in between. Per the germline V gene, CDR1 is LGHDT and CDR2 is YNNKEL (reference sequence). This CDR3 region has 17 residues.

The chain uses TRBV19 and TRBJ1-3; D might be TRBD1 (6 bases). This CDR3 comprises 16 residues. Trimming removed 7 bases from V and 3 bases from J, with 19 bases in between. The V gene's germline CDR1 is LNHDA and CDR2 SQIVND (reference sequence). CDR3 residues: CASKRQRQAGGNTIYF. CDR3 coding DNA: TGTGCCAGTAAGCGCCAAAGACAGGCTGGTGGAAACACCATATATTTT.

The gene calls are TRBV6-5 and TRBJ2-4; TRBD1 agrees at 7 bases. There are 13 residues in the CDR3. From germline, CDR1 is MNHEY and CDR2 SVGAGI. V lost 5 bases to trimming and J lost 8 bases; unmatched junction nucleotides: 6. CDR3 sequence reads: CASSPTGPDIQYF. Here the CDR3 DNA reads TGTGCCAGCAGTCCGACAGGGCCGGACATTCAGTACTTC.

For this clone: The missing conserved phenylalanine or tryptophan at the end of this CDR3 makes a read error likely. The DNA is omitted, as the CDR3 cannot be located on it reliably, and the CDR3 follows TCRdb's listing. The rearrangement links TRBV2 to TRBJ1-2. Germline-derived CDR1 and CDR2 are SNHLY and FYNNEI. The CDR3 totals 8 residues, both ends included. This chain's CDR3 is CASSEQTV.

This sequence joins TRBV6-6 and TRBJ1-2; TRBD1 matches at 8 bases. The CDR3 length is 15 residues. CDR1 and CDR2 from the germline V gene are MNHNY and SVGAGI (reference sequence). The ends lost 4 bases at V and 5 bases at J; junction bases unmatched: 9. The CDR3 reads CASSSGTGRPYGYTF. The CDR3 DNA sequence: TGTGCCAGCAGTTCCGGGACAGGCCGACCTTATGGCTACACCTTC.

This chain uses TRBV27 with TRBJ1-6, with 9 bases identical to TRBD1. The V gene end was trimmed by 5 bases and the J gene end by 10 bases; junction bases not matched to a gene: 9. Germline-derived CDR1 and CDR2 are MNHEY and SMNVEV (reference sequence). This CDR3 contains 15 residues. For the CDR3, the DNA is TGTGCCAGCAGTCTAGGGACAGGGCTGAGATCACCCCTCCACTTT. Translation gives CASSLGTGLRSPLHF.

V usage is TRBV28 and J usage is TRBJ1-1; possibly TRBD1 for D (6 bases). V was cut by 4 bases and J by 0 bases, with 6 bases left in between. The length of the CDR3 is 13 residues. Germline V lookup: CDR1 MDHEN, CDR2 SYDVKM. The CDR3 spells CASSWTVNTEAFF. The DNA for the CDR3 is TGTGCCAGCAGTTGGACAGTGAACACTGAAGCTTTCTTT.

This chain joins TRBV2 and TRBJ1-2; D unclear. V shed 2 bases and J shed 0 bases, with 10 bases lying between them. The CDR3 is 15 amino acids. CDR1 is SNHLY, CDR2 FYNNEI, per germline. The CDR3 nucleotides are TGTGCCAGCAGTGAAAAGGACGTGACTAACTATGGCTACACCTTC. Translation: CASSEKDVTNYGYTF.

The J gene is TRBJ2-7, the V gene TRBV7-3; D might be TRBD1 or TRBD2, each matching 5 bases. V was clipped by 5 bases and J by 6 bases, with 14 bases between them. The CDR3 loop spans 13 amino acids. Germline CDR1 and CDR2: SGHTA and FQGTGA. The DNA of the CDR3 is TGTGCCAGCAGCCTGGGACCTAGCAGCGAGCAGTACTTC. This translates into CASSLGPSSEQYF.